This is a list of T cell receptor beta chains from one sample in a study of Ad26.COV2.S vaccination and SARS-CoV-2 variants. Here immunoSEQ multiplex PCR was the method, and the copy in TCRdb shows in-frame clones only, minus some. The table has about 350,000 clones, 75% to 90% seen once. The specimen comprised peripheral blood, sampled in a trial of Ad26.COV2.S vaccine versus placebo. The receptors derive from a person aged 18-60 years who received the Ad26.COV2.S COVID-19 vaccine or a placebo. CDR3s include the opening cysteine and the closing phenylalanine or tryptophan. A D gene is named only where the DNA matches it firmly. The listing skips clone size in some rows; elsewhere it reads once, few, many or a size class.

>TRBJ2-7|.|TRBD1|TRBV5-4
CASSFDRGRSYEQYF
TGTGCCAGCAGCTTTGACAGGGGGCGATCTTACGAGCAGTACTTC
>TRBJ2-5|.|.|TRBV10-3
CAISGGAQETQYF
TGTGCCATCAGTGGGGGGGCCCAAGAGACCCAGTACTTC
>TRBJ1-5|.|.|TRBV19
CASKAVGGEQPQHF
TGTGCCAGTAAGGCGGTGGGGGGGGAACAGCCCCAGCATTTT
>TRBJ2-7|once|.|TRBV11-2
CASSLVRDKAYEQYF
TGTGCCAGCAGCTTAGTTCGGGACAAGGCCTACGAGCAGTACTTC
>TRBJ2-2|.|.|TRBV24-1
CATSDAGYPGELFF
TGTGCCACCAGTGACGCAGGGTACCCCGGGGAGCTGTTTTTT
>TRBJ2-4|.|TRBD1|TRBV7-2
CASSLAGTGTRRAKNIQYF
TGTGCCAGCAGCTTAGCTGGGACAGGTACCCGTCGGGCCAAAAACATTCAGTACTTC
>TRBJ1-2|.|.|TRBV20-1
CSASSQNYGYTF
TGCAGTGCTAGTAGCCAAAACTATGGCTACACCTTC
>TRBJ2-7|.|TRBD1|TRBV2
CASSEGQSSYEQYF
TGTGCCAGCAGTGAGGGACAGAGCTCCTACGAGCAGTACTTC
>TRBJ1-1|.|TRBD1|TRBV2
CASSVGQGNTEAFF
TGTGCCAGCAGTGTGGGACAGGGGAACACTGAAGCTTTCTTT
>TRBJ2-5|.|.|TRBV7-2
CASSLRGRETQYF
TGTGCCAGCAGCCTACGCGGCCGGGAGACCCAGTACTTC
>TRBJ1-3|.|TRBD1|TRBV3-1/TRBV3-2
CASSQGSDRGDTIYF
TGTGCCAGCAGCCAAGGTTCCGACAGGGGTGACACCATATATTTT
>TRBJ1-4|.|.|TRBV6-5
CASGVGILNEKLFF
TGTGCCAGCGGGGTCGGGATACTCAATGAAAAACTGTTTTTT
>TRBJ2-2|once|TRBD2|TRBV27
CASREKLAGVSTGELFF
TGTGCCAGCAGGGAAAAACTAGCGGGGGTGTCCACCGGGGAGCTGTTTTTT
>TRBJ2-3|.|TRBD2|TRBV25-1
CASSRTSGLTDTQYF
TGTGCCAGCAGCCGGACTAGCGGGCTCACAGATACGCAGTATTTT
>TRBJ2-5|.|TRBD1|TRBV14
CASSQVVRDSRRSETQYF
TGTGCCAGCAGCCAAGTTGTCCGGGACAGTCGAAGGTCAGAGACCCAGTACTTC
>TRBJ2-7|.|.|TRBV11-2
CASSSRSYEQYF
TGTGCCAGCAGCTCCCGGAGCTACGAGCAGTACTTC
>TRBJ1-3|once|.|TRBV6-2/TRBV6-3
CASSSGGGNTIYF
TGTGCCAGCAGTTCCGGAGGAGGAAACACCATATATTTT
>TRBJ2-7|once|TRBD2|TRBV27
CASSPSGGGDAYEQYF
TGTGCCAGCAGCCCCTCGGGCGGGGGAGACGCCTACGAGCAGTACTTC
>TRBJ1-6|.|.|TRBV5-1
CASSLDGGSSYNSPLHF
TGCGCCAGCAGCTTAGATGGAGGGAGCTCCTATAATTCACCCCTCCACTTT
>TRBJ1-1|.|.|TRBV2
CASRVFLGAAETEAFF
TGTGCCAGCAGAGTGTTCTTGGGGGCCGCGGAAACTGAAGCTTTCTTT
>TRBJ1-1|.|.|TRBV28
CASISGGPEAFF
TGTGCCAGCATATCTGGGGGACCTGAAGCTTTCTTT
>TRBJ1-1|.|.|TRBV28
CASGLPMRTALLNTEAFF
TGTGCCAGCGGGCTCCCGATGCGGACGGCTCTATTGAACACTGAAGCTTTCTTT
>TRBJ2-2|.|TRBD1|TRBV10-3
CAINPTGTGELFF
TGTGCCATCAATCCGACAGGGACCGGGGAGCTGTTTTTT
>TRBJ1-1|.|TRBD1|TRBV27
CASSNRGGTEAFF
TGTGCCAGCAGTAACAGGGGCGGCACTGAAGCTTTCTTT
>TRBJ2-7|.|.|TRBV29-1
CSVVTGLHEQYF
TGCAGCGTGGTAACAGGGCTCCACGAGCAGTACTTC
>TRBJ2-5|.|TRBD1|TRBV25-1
CASSERQGRGETQYF
TGTGCCAGCAGTGAGAGACAGGGGAGAGGAGAGACCCAGTACTTC
>TRBJ2-7|few|.|TRBV29-1
CSVVSPERYEQYF
TGCAGCGTAGTCAGCCCCGAACGCTACGAGCAGTACTTC
>TRBJ2-5|once|.|TRBV10-3
CAISESIRGAGQETQYF
TGTGCCATCAGTGAGTCGATCAGGGGCGCGGGGCAAGAGACCCAGTACTTC
>TRBJ2-7|.|.|TRBV6-6
CASSQSWVSDEQYF
TGTGCCAGCAGTCAAAGTTGGGTTTCCGACGAGCAGTACTTC